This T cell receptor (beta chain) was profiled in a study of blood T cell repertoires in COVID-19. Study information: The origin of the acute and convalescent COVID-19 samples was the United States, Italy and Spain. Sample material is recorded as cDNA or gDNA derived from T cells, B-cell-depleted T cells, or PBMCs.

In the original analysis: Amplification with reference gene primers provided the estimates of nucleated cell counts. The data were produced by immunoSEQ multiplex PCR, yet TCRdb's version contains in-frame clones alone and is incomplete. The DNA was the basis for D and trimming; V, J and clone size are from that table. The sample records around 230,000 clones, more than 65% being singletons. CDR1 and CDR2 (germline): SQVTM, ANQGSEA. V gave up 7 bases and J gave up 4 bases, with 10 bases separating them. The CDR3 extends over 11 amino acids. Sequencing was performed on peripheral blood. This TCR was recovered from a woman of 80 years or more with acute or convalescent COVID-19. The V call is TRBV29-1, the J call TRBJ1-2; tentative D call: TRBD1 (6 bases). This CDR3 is CSEGGGYGYTF. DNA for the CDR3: TGCAGCGAGGGGGGAGGCTATGGCTACACCTTC.